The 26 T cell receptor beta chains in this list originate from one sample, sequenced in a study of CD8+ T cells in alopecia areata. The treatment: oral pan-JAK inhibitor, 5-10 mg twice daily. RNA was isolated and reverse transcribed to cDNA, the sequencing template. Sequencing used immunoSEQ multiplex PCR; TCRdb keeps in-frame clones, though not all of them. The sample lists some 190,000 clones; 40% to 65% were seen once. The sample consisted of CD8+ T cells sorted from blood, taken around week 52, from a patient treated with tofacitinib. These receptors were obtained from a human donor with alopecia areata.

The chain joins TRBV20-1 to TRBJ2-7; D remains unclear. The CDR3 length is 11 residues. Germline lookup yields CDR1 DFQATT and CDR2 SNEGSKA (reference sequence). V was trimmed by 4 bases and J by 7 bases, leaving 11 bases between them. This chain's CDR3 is CSANVLGEQYF. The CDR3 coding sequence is TGCAGTGCTAACGTTCTGGGGGAGCAGTACTTC.

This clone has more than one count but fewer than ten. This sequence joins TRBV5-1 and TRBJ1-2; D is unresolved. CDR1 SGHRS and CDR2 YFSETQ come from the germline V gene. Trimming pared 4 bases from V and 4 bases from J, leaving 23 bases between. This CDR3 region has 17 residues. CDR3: CASSREHPLSWPYGYTF. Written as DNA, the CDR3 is TGCGCCAGCAGCCGTGAACATCCCCTTTCCTGGCCCTATGGCTACACCTTC.

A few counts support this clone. The CDR3 spells CASSPRPGVDGYTF. CDR3 DNA: TGTGCCAGCTCACCAAGGCCCGGGGTAGATGGCTACACCTTC. V gene TRBV18 combines with J gene TRBJ1-2, with unresolved D. There are 14 residues in the CDR3. V lost 2 bases, J lost 6 bases, and 13 bases lay in between. Germline-derived CDR1 and CDR2 are KGHSH and LQKENI.

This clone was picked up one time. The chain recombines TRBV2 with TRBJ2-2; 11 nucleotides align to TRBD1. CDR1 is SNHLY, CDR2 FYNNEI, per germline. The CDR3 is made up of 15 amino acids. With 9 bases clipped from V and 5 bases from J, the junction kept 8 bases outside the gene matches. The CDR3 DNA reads TGTGCCAGTAACCGAGGACAGGGGGCGACCGGGGAGCTGTTTTTT. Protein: CASNRGQGATGELFF.

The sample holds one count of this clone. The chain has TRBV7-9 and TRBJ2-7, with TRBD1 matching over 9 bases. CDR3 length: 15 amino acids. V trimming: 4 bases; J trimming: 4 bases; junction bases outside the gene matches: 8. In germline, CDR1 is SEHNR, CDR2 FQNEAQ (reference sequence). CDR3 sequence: CASSSTGTGLYEQYF. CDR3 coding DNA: TGTGCCAGCAGCTCCACCGGGACAGGGTTATACGAGCAGTACTTC.

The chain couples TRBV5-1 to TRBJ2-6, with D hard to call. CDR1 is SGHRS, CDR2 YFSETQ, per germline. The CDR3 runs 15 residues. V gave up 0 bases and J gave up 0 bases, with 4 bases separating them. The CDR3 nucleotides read TGCGCCAGCAGCTTGGGAGACTCTGGGGCCAACGTCCTGACTTTC. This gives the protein CASSLGDSGANVLTF.

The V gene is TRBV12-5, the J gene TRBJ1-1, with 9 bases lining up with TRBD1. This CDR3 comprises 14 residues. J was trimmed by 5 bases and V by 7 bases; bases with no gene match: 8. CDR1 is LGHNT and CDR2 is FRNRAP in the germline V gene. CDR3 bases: TGTGCTAGTGCCGGGACAGGGCTGGGTACTGAAGCTTTCTTT. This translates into CASAGTGLGTEAFF.

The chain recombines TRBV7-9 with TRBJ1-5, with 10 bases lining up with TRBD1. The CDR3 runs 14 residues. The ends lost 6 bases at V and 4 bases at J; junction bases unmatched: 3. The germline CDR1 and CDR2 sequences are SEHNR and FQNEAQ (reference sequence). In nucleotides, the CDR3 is TGTGCCAGCAGTCGGACAGGGGGAAATCAGCCCCAGCATTTT. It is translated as CASSRTGGNQPQHF.

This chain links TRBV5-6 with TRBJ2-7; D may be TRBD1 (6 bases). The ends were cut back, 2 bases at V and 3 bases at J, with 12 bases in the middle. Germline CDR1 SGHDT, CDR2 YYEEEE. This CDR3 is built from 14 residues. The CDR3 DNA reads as TGTGCCAGCAGCTTACGTGGACAGATCTACGAGCAGTACTTC. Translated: CASSLRGQIYEQYF.

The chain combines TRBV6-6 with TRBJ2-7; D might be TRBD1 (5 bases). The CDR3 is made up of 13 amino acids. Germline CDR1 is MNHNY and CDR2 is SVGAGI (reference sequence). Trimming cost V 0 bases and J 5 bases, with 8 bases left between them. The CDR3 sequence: CASSYSPGNEQYF. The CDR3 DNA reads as TGTGCCAGCAGTTACTCGCCAGGGAACGAGCAGTACTTC.

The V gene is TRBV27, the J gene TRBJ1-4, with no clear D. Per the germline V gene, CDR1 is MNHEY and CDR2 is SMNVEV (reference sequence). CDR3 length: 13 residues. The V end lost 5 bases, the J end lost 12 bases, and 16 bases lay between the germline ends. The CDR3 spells CASSQEPMMELFF. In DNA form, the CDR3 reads TGTGCCAGCAGTCAAGAACCAATGATGGAACTGTTTTTT.

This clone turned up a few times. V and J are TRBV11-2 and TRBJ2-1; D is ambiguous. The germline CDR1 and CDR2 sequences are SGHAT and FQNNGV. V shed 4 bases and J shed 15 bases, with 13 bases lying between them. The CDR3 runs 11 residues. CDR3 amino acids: CASSSGPRRFF. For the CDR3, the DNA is TGTGCCAGCAGCTCGGGCCCTCGGCGGTTCTTC.

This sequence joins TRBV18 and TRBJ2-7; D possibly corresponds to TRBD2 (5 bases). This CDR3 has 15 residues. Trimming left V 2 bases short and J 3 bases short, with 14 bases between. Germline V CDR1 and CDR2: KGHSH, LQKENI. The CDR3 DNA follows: TGTGCCAGCTCACCAGAGGGCAGAATCTACTACGAGCAGTACTTC. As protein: CASSPEGRIYYEQYF. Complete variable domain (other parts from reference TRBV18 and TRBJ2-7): NAGVMQNPRHLVRRRGQEARLRCSPMKGHSHVYWYRQLPEEGLKFMVYLQKENIIDESGMPKERFSAEFPKEGPSILRIQQVVRGDSAAYFCASSPEGRIYYEQYFGPGTRLTVT.

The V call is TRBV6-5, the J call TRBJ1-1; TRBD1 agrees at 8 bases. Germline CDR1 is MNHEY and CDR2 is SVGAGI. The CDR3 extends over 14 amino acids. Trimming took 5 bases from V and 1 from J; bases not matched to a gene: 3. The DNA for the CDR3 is TGTGCCAGCAGTGCGGACAGGGAGAACACTGAAGCTTTCTTT. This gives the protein CASSADRENTEAFF.

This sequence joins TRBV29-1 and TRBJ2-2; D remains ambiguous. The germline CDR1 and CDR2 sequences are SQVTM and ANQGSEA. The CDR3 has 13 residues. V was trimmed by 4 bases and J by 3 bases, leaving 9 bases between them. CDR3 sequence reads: CSVVSPDTGELFF. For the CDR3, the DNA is TGCAGCGTTGTCAGCCCTGACACCGGGGAGCTGTTTTTT.

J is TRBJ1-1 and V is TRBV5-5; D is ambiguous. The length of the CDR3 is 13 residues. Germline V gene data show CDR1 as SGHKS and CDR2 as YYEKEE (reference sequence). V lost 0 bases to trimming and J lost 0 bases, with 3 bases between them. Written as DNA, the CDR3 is TGTGCCAGCAGCTTGGGGATGAACACTGAAGCTTTCTTT. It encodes CASSLGMNTEAFF.

CDR3 in amino acids: CASSVANSGFGYTF. The CDR3 bases are TGTGCCAGCAGCGTAGCTAATTCAGGGTTCGGCTACACCTTC. The chain combines TRBV9 with TRBJ1-2; possible D gene TRBD1, 5 bases. Germline V gives CDR1 SGDLS, CDR2 YYNGEE. The CDR3 consists of 14 residues. The V gene lost 0 bases and the J gene lost 8 bases, with 14 bases spanning the gap. Using reference TRBV9 and TRBJ1-2 for the parts outside the CDR3, the full variable domain is DSGVTQTPKHLITATGQRVTLRCSPRSGDLSVYWYQQSLDQGLQFLIQYYNGEERAKGNILERFSAQQFPDLHSELNLSSLELGDSALYFCASSVANSGFGYTFGSGTRLTVV.

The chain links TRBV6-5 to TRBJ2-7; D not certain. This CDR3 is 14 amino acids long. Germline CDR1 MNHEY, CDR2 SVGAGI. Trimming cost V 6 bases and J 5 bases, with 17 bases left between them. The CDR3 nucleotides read TGTGCCAGCAGACAACTCAATCCGAGGCACGAGCAGTACTTC. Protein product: CASRQLNPRHEQYF.

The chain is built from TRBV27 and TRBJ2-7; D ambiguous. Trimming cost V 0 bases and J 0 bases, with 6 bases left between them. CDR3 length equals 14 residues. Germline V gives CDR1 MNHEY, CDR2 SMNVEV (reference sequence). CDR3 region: CASSLSQSSYEQYF. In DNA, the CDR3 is TGTGCCAGCAGTTTATCGCAGAGCTCCTACGAGCAGTACTTC.

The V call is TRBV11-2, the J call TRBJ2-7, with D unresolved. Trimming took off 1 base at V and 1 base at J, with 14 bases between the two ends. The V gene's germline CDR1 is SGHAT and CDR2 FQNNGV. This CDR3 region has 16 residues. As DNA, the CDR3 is TGTGCCAGCAGCTTAGCGAGTTTGGTGGGATCCTACGAGCAGTACTTC. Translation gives CASSLASLVGSYEQYF.

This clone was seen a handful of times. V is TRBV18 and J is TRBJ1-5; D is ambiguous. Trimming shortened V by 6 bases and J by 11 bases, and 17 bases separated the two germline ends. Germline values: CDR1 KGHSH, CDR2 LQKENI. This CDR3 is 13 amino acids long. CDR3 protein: CASSADPIPAQHF. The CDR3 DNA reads TGTGCCAGCTCGGCGGACCCTATCCCGGCCCAGCATTTT.

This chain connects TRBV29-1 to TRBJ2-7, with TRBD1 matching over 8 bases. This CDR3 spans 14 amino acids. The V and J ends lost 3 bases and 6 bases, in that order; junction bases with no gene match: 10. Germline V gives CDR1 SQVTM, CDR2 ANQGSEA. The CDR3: CSVESGGPPGEQYF. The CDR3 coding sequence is TGCAGCGTTGAGTCAGGGGGCCCGCCTGGCGAGCAGTACTTC.

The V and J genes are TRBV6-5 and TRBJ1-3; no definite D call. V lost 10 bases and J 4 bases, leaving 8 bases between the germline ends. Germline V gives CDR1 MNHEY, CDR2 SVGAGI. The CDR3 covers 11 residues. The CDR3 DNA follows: TGTGCCATCACCGGCGGAAACACCATATATTTT. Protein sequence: CAITGGNTIYF.

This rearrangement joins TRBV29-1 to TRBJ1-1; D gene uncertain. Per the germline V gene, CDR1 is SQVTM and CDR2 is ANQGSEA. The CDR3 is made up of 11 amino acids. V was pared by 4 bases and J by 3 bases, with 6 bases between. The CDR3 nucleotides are TGCAGCGTTGCCTTATACACTGAAGCTTTCTTT. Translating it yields CSVALYTEAFF.

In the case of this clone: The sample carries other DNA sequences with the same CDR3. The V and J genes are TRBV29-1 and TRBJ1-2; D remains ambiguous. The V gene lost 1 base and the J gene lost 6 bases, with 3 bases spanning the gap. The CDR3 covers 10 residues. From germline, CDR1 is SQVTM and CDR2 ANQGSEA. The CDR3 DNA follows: TGCAGCGTTGAAGGGAATGGCTACACCTTC. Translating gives CSVEGNGYTF.

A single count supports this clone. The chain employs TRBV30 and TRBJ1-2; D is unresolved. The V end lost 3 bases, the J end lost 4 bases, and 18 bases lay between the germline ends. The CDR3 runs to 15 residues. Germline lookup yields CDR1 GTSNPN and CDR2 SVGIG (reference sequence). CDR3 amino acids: CAWRQIGVGGYGYTF. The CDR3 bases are TGTGCCTGGAGGCAGATTGGCGTGGGCGGCTATGGCTACACCTTC.